A selection of T cell receptor beta chains follows, all from one sample in a study of post-analysis software for immune sequencing data. TCRdb fed the PCR reads into MiXCR, producing one record per CDR3 protein. The sample shows under 650,000 distinct CDR3 sequences, about 40% of them seen only once. Input material: blood. The receptor set was obtained from a girl aged 10 to 17 with multiple sclerosis. Each CDR3 is given with its conserved first and last residue. Fields, in order: J gene, clone size, V gene, D gene, CDR3 protein, CDR3 DNA. The D gene is left open where the match is weak. The size entry is marked missing in some rows and otherwise reads once, few, many or a size class.

J: TRBJ1-2
size: .
V: TRBV6-1
D: TRBD1
CDR3: CASSLRAGQGKGYTF
DNA: TGTGCCAGCAGCTTAAGGGCGGGACAGGGGAAAGGCTACACCTTC

J: TRBJ1-6
size: few
V: TRBV27
D: .
CDR3: CASSRDTSGSYNSPLHF
DNA: TGTGCCAGCAGTCGAGACACATCGGGCTCCTATAATTCACCCCTCCACTTT

J: TRBJ2-5
size: .
V: TRBV10-3
D: TRBD2
CDR3: CAIRSPAGEDEQYF
DNA: TGTGCCATCAGGAGTCCAGCGGGAGAGGATGAGCAGTACTTC

J: TRBJ2-6
size: .
V: TRBV6-1
D: .
CDR3: CASSEAWGTGVNVLTF
DNA: TGTGCCAGCAGTGAAGCATGGGGAACCGGGGTCAACGTCCTGACTTTC

J: TRBJ2-3
size: few
V: TRBV12-3/TRBV12-4
D: .
CDR3: CASSFLGATDTQYF
DNA: TGTGCCAGCAGTTTCTTGGGAGCCACAGATACGCAGTATTTT

J: TRBJ2-7
size: once
V: TRBV12-3/TRBV12-4
D: .
CDR3: CASSLGWQAVGEQYF
DNA: TGTGCCAGCAGTTTAGGGTGGCAGGCCGTGGGAGAGCAGTACTTC

J: TRBJ2-1
size: .
V: TRBV5-1
D: .
CDR3: CASSPYYGARLGQFF
DNA: TGCGCCAGCAGCCCGTACTACGGGGCCCGGTTGGGGCAGTTCTTC

J: TRBJ2-3
size: few
V: TRBV7-8
D: TRBD2
CDR3: CASSLTSGTLADTQYF
DNA: TGTGCCAGCAGCTTAACTAGCGGGACCTTGGCAGATACGCAGTATTTT

J: TRBJ2-1
size: .
V: TRBV7-9
D: TRBD2
CDR3: CAGTGGLPYNEQFF
DNA: TGTGCCGGTACGGGAGGGCTCCCCTACAATGAGCAGTTCTTC

J: TRBJ2-5
size: few
V: TRBV12-3/TRBV12-4
D: .
CDR3: CASSSLGGEAQYF
DNA: TGTGCCAGCAGTTCTCTAGGGGGGGAGGCCCAGTACTTC

J: TRBJ2-7
size: few
V: TRBV3-1
D: .
CDR3: CASSLTVGGEQYF
DNA: TGTGCCAGCAGCCTCACGGTTGGAGGCGAGCAGTACTTC

J: TRBJ1-2
size: .
V: TRBV21-1
D: .
CDR3: CASSKGGTEIYGYTF
DNA: TGTGCCAGCAGCAAAGGCGGGACGGAAATTTATGGCTACACCTTC

J: TRBJ2-3
size: few
V: TRBV20-1
D: .
CDR3: CSALQGTDTQYF
DNA: TGCAGTGCTCTACAAGGCACAGATACGCAGTATTTT

J: TRBJ1-4
size: few
V: TRBV15
D: .
CDR3: CATTSTEKLFF
DNA: TGTGCCACCACCTCGACAGAAAAACTGTTTTTT

J: TRBJ2-7
size: .
V: TRBV3-1
D: .
CDR3: CASSGQLSYEQYF
DNA: TGTGCCAGCAGCGGGCAGCTTTCCTACGAGCAGTACTTC

J: TRBJ2-7
size: few
V: TRBV21-1
D: .
CDR3: CASSKASDPQNYEQYF
DNA: TGTGCCAGCAGCAAAGCATCAGACCCCCAGAACTACGAGCAGTACTTC

J: TRBJ2-1
size: .
V: TRBV6-6
D: .
CDR3: CASWDSQKNNEQFF
DNA: TGTGCCAGCTGGGATTCCCAAAAAAACAATGAGCAGTTCTTC

J: TRBJ2-1
size: .
V: TRBV5-1
D: TRBD2
CDR3: CARSRGLGPQVVNEQFF
DNA: TGCGCCCGCAGCCGCGGACTAGGCCCCCAGGTGGTCAATGAGCAGTTCTTC

J: TRBJ2-7
size: .
V: TRBV11-2
D: TRBD1
CDR3: CASSSTGALEQYF
DNA: TGTGCCAGCAGCTCTACAGGGGCCCTCGAGCAGTACTTC

J: TRBJ2-7
size: .
V: TRBV7-2
D: TRBD2
CDR3: CASSGLAGAYYEQYF
DNA: TGTGCCAGCAGCGGGTTAGCGGGAGCCTACTACGAGCAGTACTTC

J: TRBJ2-1
size: many
V: TRBV10-3
D: .
CDR3: CAISDSRTGRREVVNEQFF
DNA: TGTGCCATCAGTGATTCCCGGACAGGGAGGCGGGAGGTCGTGAATGAGCAGTTCTTC

J: TRBJ1-1
size: .
V: TRBV5-5
D: .
CDR3: CASSSRQALTEAFF
DNA: TGTGCCAGCAGCTCAAGACAGGCACTCACTGAAGCTTTCTTT

J: TRBJ1-5
size: few
V: TRBV20-1
D: .
CDR3: CSARDGSQPQHF
DNA: TGCAGTGCTAGAGACGGGTCGCAGCCCCAGCATTTT

J: TRBJ1-6
size: .
V: TRBV5-5
D: .
CDR3: CASSRVGVPPLHF
DNA: TGTGCCAGCAGCCGAGTAGGAGTCCCACCCCTCCACTTT

J: TRBJ1-1
size: .
V: TRBV29-1
D: TRBD1
CDR3: CSVVPGTGNTEAFF
DNA: TGCAGCGTAGTCCCCGGGACAGGGAACACTGAAGCTTTCTTT

J: TRBJ2-1
size: .
V: TRBV7-2
D: TRBD2
CDR3: CASRTGRAGGYNEQFF
DNA: TGTGCCAGCAGGACGGGACGAGCGGGAGGCTACAATGAGCAGTTCTTC

J: TRBJ2-5
size: .
V: TRBV12-3/TRBV12-4
D: TRBD2
CDR3: CASSLRGLADRRVQYF
DNA: TGTGCCAGCAGTTTAAGGGGACTAGCGGACCGACGGGTGCAGTACTTC

J: TRBJ2-3
size: .
V: TRBV5-5
D: .
CDR3: CASSLARFGQTITDTQYF
DNA: TGTGCCAGCAGCTTGGCTCGTTTTGGACAGACCATCACAGATACGCAGTATTTT

J: TRBJ1-1
size: .
V: TRBV5-4
D: .
CDR3: CASSFPGVGNTEAFF
DNA: TGTGCCAGCAGCTTTCCCGGGGTAGGGAACACTGAAGCTTTCTTT

J: TRBJ1-2
size: few
V: TRBV6-1
D: .
CDR3: CASSEDPTPGSYGYTF
DNA: TGTGCCAGCAGTGAAGACCCTACACCAGGTAGCTATGGCTACACCTTC

J: TRBJ1-1
size: .
V: TRBV12-3/TRBV12-4
D: .
CDR3: CASSLAPIMNTEAFF
DNA: TGTGCCAGCAGTTTAGCCCCGATAATGAACACTGAAGCTTTCTTT

J: TRBJ1-4
size: once
V: TRBV20-1
D: .
CDR3: CSAGDRATNEKLFF
DNA: TGCAGTGCGGGGGACCGTGCAACTAATGAAAAACTGTTTTTT

J: TRBJ2-7
size: .
V: TRBV14
D: .
CDR3: CASSHRYYEQYF
DNA: TGTGCCAGCAGCCACAGGTACTACGAGCAGTACTTC

J: TRBJ2-5
size: few
V: TRBV7-2
D: .
CDR3: CASSLDRQGGVQYF
DNA: TGTGCCAGCAGCTTAGATCGGCAGGGAGGCGTGCAGTACTTC

J: TRBJ2-5
size: .
V: TRBV20-1
D: TRBD2
CDR3: CSARAAGGQETQYF
DNA: TGCAGTGCTAGGGCAGCGGGGGGCCAAGAGACCCAGTACTTC

J: TRBJ2-3
size: .
V: TRBV4-1
D: TRBD1
CDR3: CASSQNPGQSTDTQYF
DNA: TGCGCCAGCAGCCAAAATCCGGGACAGAGCACAGATACGCAGTATTTT

J: TRBJ2-7
size: .
V: TRBV12-3/TRBV12-4
D: .
CDR3: CASSPGRRLVHNEQYF
DNA: TGTGCCAGCAGCCCTGGACGGAGACTAGTCCACAATGAGCAGTACTTC

J: TRBJ2-3
size: .
V: TRBV10-3
D: .
CDR3: CAIADPPDTQYF
DNA: TGTGCCATCGCAGATCCTCCAGATACGCAGTATTTT

J: TRBJ2-7
size: few
V: TRBV5-6
D: .
CDR3: CASSFLPGENYEQYF
DNA: TGTGCCAGCAGCTTCTTGCCAGGCGAAAACTACGAGCAGTACTTC

J: TRBJ1-6
size: .
V: TRBV11-2
D: TRBD1
CDR3: CASSLRTGGYNSPLHF
DNA: TGTGCCAGCAGCTTGAGGACAGGGGGCTATAATTCACCCCTCCACTTT

J: TRBJ2-7
size: few
V: TRBV5-5
D: .
CDR3: CASSPLVSEGEQYF
DNA: TGTGCCAGCAGCCCTCTGGTTAGCGAGGGCGAGCAGTACTTC